One and the same sample provided the 12 T cell receptor beta chains below, sequenced in a study of CXCR3-negative and CXCR3-positive naive CD8 T cells (dated by TCRdb to between 2018 and 2021). Sequenced on a NextSeq 550. The Human TCR Profiling Kit (MiLaboratory) was used to make UMI-labeled 5' RACE TRB cDNA libraries. TCRdb reprocessed the reads into one record per CDR3 protein sequence, lacking DNA. The sample's table covers some 40,000 distinct CDR3 sequences. Clones ranked in the top ten supply roughly 8% of the sample. The sample consisted of memory CD8+ T cells from blood. Sample cell subset or site, as interpreted from the label and publication: conventional CD8+ memory T cells (TMEM), sorted as controls. The receptors originated from a human donor in good health. Some clones in this sample may be carry-over from other donors' samples.

V is TRBV4-1 and J is TRBJ2-1; with no DNA, the TCRdb D assignment of TRBD1 cannot be verified. This CDR3 has 16 residues. Germline V gene sequence: CDR1 MGHRA, CDR2 YSYEKL. The CDR3 reads CASSQPGAGGKDEQFF.

The chain joins TRBV12-3 or TRBV12-4 to TRBJ1-4. This CDR3 spans 15 amino acids. CDR3: CASSRSDEPDRKLFF.

The rearrangement joins TRBV7-6 to TRBJ2-1. In germline, CDR1 is SGHVS, CDR2 FNYEAQ. The CDR3 runs to 14 residues. The CDR3 sequence: CASSLDFAYNEQFF. The whole variable domain, filled in from reference TRBV7-6 and TRBJ2-1, reads GAGVSQSPRYKVTKRGQDVALRCDPISGHVSLYWYRQALGQGPEFLTYFNYEAQQDKSGLPNDRFSAERPEGSISTLTIQRTEQRDSAMYRCASSLDFAYNEQFFGPGTRLTVL.

This chain links TRBV5-1 with TRBJ2-7; TCRdb's assignment of TRBD1 cannot be checked, as there is no DNA. Germline lookup yields CDR1 SGHRS and CDR2 YFSETQ. The CDR3 runs 15 residues. The CDR3 region is CASSWGIGQGSEQYF.

The J gene is TRBJ2-3, the V gene TRBV9; TCRdb's D call, TRBD1, is unchecked because there is no DNA. The CDR3 is 15 residues long. Germline V lookup: CDR1 SGDLS, CDR2 YYNGEE. CDR3 loop: CASSVGTGGRDTQYF.

CDR3: CSVLERGNTGELFF. The chain joins TRBV29-1 to TRBJ2-2; with no DNA, the TCRdb D assignment of TRBD2 cannot be verified. The CDR3 has 14 residues. Per germline, CDR1 SQVTM and CDR2 ANQGSEA.

V gene TRBV27 combines with J gene TRBJ2-5. This CDR3 region has 13 residues. Germline lookup yields CDR1 MNHEY and CDR2 SMNVEV (reference sequence). The CDR3 sequence: CASGLVAQETQYF.

The V gene is TRBV20-1, the J gene TRBJ2-1; TCRdb's D gene call, TRBD2, goes unchecked for lack of DNA. CDR3 length equals 15 residues. Germline V gene lookup returns CDR1 DFQATT and CDR2 SNEGSKA (reference sequence). CDR3 sequence reads: CSARAQRASYNEQFF.

The gene calls are TRBV15 and TRBJ2-7; no DNA is available, so the TRBD1 call from TCRdb remains unchecked. CDR1 LNHNV and CDR2 YYDKDF come from the germline V gene (reference sequence). The length of the CDR3 is 12 residues. The CDR3 is CATRGGITEQYF.

The rearrangement uses TRBV12-5 and TRBJ2-5. This CDR3 has 13 residues. The germline V gene has CDR1 LGHNT and CDR2 FRNRAP. CDR3 residues: CASGLFWQETQYF.

The CDR3 loop reads CAITDGGSQPQHF. The rearrangement links TRBV10-3 to TRBJ1-5; no DNA is available, so the TRBD1 call from TCRdb remains unchecked. In germline, CDR1 is ENHRY, CDR2 SYGVKD. CDR3 length: 13 residues.

The chain joins TRBV7-2 to TRBJ2-2; as DNA is missing, the TRBD1 call by TCRdb cannot be tested. There are 15 residues in the CDR3. Germline V gives CDR1 SGHTA, CDR2 FQGNSA. The CDR3 region is CASSLSGTTPRELFF.